This TCR beta chain was sequenced during a study of T cells in Graves' hyperthyroidism and ophthalmopathy. Study overall: Prior to any treatment, at the point of initial diagnosis, peripheral blood was collected.

Regarding the study as a whole: With a median lead of roughly 6.2 months before onset, the model predicted ophthalmopathy.

This clonotype was picked up many times. Its antigen is undetermined. Amplified TCR beta CDR3 regions derived from RNA transcripts. During a first-round RT-PCR of the TCR CDR3, the HTBI primer set was used. TCRdb reanalysed the multiplex PCR reads using MiXCR and keeps one entry per CDR3 protein. The sample yields 340,000 or so distinct CDR3 sequences, around 16% seen once. Hyperthyroidism in the patients, aged 18 to 65, was newly diagnosed and under 2 months in duration. Extraction of PBMCs used 8 to 10 ml of fresh peripheral blood. Trimming stripped 2 bases from V and 3 bases from J, with 8 bases between. In germline, CDR1 is DFQATT, CDR2 SNEGSKA (reference sequence). This CDR3 region has 12 residues.

The sequence was obtained from a man aged 25 to 40 with Graves' hyperthyroidism. This chain links TRBV20-1 with TRBJ2-7, with D unresolved. Sequencing was carried out using blood. In nucleotides, the CDR3 is TGCAGTGCTAGATACCGGATCTACGAGCAGTACTTC. Amino acids: CSARYRIYEQYF.